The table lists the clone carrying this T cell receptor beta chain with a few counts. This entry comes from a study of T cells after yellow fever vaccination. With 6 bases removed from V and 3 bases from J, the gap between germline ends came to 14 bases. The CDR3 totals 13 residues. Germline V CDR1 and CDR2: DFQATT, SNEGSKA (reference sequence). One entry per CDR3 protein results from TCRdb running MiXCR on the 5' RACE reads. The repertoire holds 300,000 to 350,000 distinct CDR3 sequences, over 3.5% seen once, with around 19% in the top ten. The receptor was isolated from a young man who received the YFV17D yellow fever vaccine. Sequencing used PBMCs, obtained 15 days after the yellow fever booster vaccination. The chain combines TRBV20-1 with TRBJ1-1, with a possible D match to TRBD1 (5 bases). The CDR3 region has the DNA TGCAGTGCCAGCCGGGACGGGGACACTGAAGCTTTCTTT. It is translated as CSASRDGDTEAFF.